This T cell receptor beta chain stems from a study of cytotoxic CD8 clonotypes in ibrutinib-treated CLL. Only a few counts were recorded for this clone. Depth targeted 1 in 200,000 to 1 in 1 million T cells, averaging 10x coverage per clonotype. Profiling relied on immunoSEQ multiplex PCR, and the TCRdb table lists in-frame clones only, not all of them. The sample records about 45,000 clones, roughly 76% being singletons. Sequences were derived from PBMCs, sampled after 12 months of ibrutinib treatment. This receptor was taken from a human donor with chronic lymphocytic leukemia.

The CDR3 DNA reads TGTGCCAGCAGCTTGGGACAGGGTGGGGGTTCACCCCTCCACTTT. This gives the protein CASSLGQGGGSPLHF. The chain uses TRBV5-6 and TRBJ1-6; 7 bases map to TRBD1. With 0 bases clipped from V and 9 bases from J, the junction kept 6 bases outside the gene matches. The germline gives CDR1 SGHDT, CDR2 YYEEEE. This CDR3 has 15 residues.